These 23 T cell receptor beta chains were sequenced from one sample in a study of Ad26.COV2.S vaccination and SARS-CoV-2 variants. The protocol was immunoSEQ multiplex PCR, while the TCRdb copy is restricted to in-frame clones and leaves out a portion. The sample includes 400,000 to 450,000 clones, around nine tenths of them seen just once. Described treatment: 19 received Ad26.COV2.S at low or high dose, single or two shots; about five received placebo; per-sample allocation not given. The investigators took samples on day 63 after the first vaccine or placebo injection. Specimen: peripheral blood, collected in a trial of Ad26.COV2.S vaccine versus placebo. All receptors derive from a person aged 18 to 65 who received the Ad26.COV2.S COVID-19 vaccine or a placebo.

The chain combines TRBV7-2 with TRBJ1-5, with TRBD1 matching over 7 bases. Per germline, CDR1 SGHTA and CDR2 FQGNSA. The J segment lost 6 bases and the V segment lost 5 bases, leaving 10 bases of the junction unmatched. CDR3 length equals 15 residues. The CDR3 nucleotides are TGTGCCAGCAGCCTCGACAGGGAGGATCGTCAGCCCCAGCATTTT. It codes for CASSLDREDRQPQHF.

The gene calls are TRBV6-6 and TRBJ1-4; no clear D. V lost 10 bases, J lost 11 bases, and 11 bases lay in between. The CDR3 runs 10 residues. The V gene's germline CDR1 is MNHNY and CDR2 SVGAGI (reference sequence). This CDR3 is CATWRSKLFF. CDR3 coding DNA: TGTGCCACGTGGAGGTCTAAACTGTTTTTT.

V gene TRBV29-1 combines with J gene TRBJ1-2; 10 bases line up with TRBD1. CDR3 length: 16 residues. Per the germline V gene, CDR1 is SQVTM and CDR2 is ANQGSEA. Germline trimming cut 1 base from V and 4 bases from J; bases unmatched to any gene: 9. The CDR3 DNA follows: TGCAGCGTTGAAGTTTTCGGGACAGGGGTTGGCTATGGCTACACCTTC. Translation: CSVEVFGTGVGYGYTF.

The rearrangement links TRBV12-3 or TRBV12-4 to TRBJ2-7, with 9 bases matching TRBD1. V was pared by 8 bases and J by 4 bases, with 3 bases of the junction left unmatched. The CDR3 extends over 12 amino acids. This CDR3 reads CASGTGRYEQYF. The CDR3 nucleotides are TGTGCCAGCGGGACAGGGAGGTACGAGCAGTACTTC.

This chain connects TRBV6-1 to TRBJ1-4; TRBD1 is a possible D gene (5 bases). V lost 2 bases and J 0 bases, leaving 10 bases between the germline ends. The CDR3 length is 16 residues. The germline V gene has CDR1 MNHNS and CDR2 SASEGT. The CDR3 loop reads CASSETWTTTNEKLFF. The CDR3 DNA reads TGTGCCAGCAGTGAAACATGGACAACAACTAATGAAAAACTGTTTTTT.

The V call is TRBV6-5, the J call TRBJ1-1, with D unresolved. Germline CDR1 MNHEY, CDR2 SVGAGI. CDR3 size: 15 residues. V was shortened by 7 bases and J by 1 base, with 16 bases between the two germline ends. CDR3 in amino acids: CASKRRNSPNTEAFF. The CDR3 nucleotides are TGTGCCAGCAAGCGACGGAACAGTCCGAACACTGAAGCTTTCTTT.

The V call is TRBV6-5, the J call TRBJ2-1; possible D gene TRBD1, 6 bases. The V gene lost 6 bases and the J gene lost 4 bases, with 13 bases spanning the gap. Germline CDR1 and CDR2: MNHEY and SVGAGI. The CDR3 totals 14 residues. The CDR3 DNA follows: TGTGCCAGCAGCACATTAACAGGGTACAATGAGCAGTTCTTC. This codes for CASSTLTGYNEQFF.

This clone occurred a few times. This chain joins TRBV29-1 and TRBJ1-3; D is unresolved. V lost 3 bases and J 0 bases, leaving 6 bases between the germline ends. CDR1 and CDR2 from the germline V gene are SQVTM and ANQGSEA. The CDR3 sequence is 13 residues long. CDR3 sequence: CSVEPVSGNTIYF. CDR3 in DNA: TGCAGCGTTGAGCCAGTCTCTGGAAACACCATATATTTT.

This rearrangement joins TRBV7-2 to TRBJ2-6, with 7 nucleotides matching TRBD2. The ends lost 1 base at V and 0 bases at J; junction bases unmatched: 3. Germline V gene lookup returns CDR1 SGHTA and CDR2 FQGNSA. CDR3 length: 17 residues. The CDR3 DNA reads as TGTGCCAGCAGCTTAGTAGCGGGTCTCTCTGGGGCCAACGTCCTGACTTTC. The encoded protein is CASSLVAGLSGANVLTF.

The chain uses TRBV10-3 and TRBJ2-2; TRBD2 agrees at 9 bases. Germline CDR1 reads ENHRY; CDR2 reads SYGVKD. The junction had 7 bases not matched to a gene; V was cut back by 4 bases and J by 4 bases. This CDR3 has 16 amino acids. The CDR3 sequence: CAISVAREGGTGELFF. CDR3 sequence (DNA): TGTGCCATCAGTGTTGCGCGGGAGGGGGGCACCGGGGAGCTGTTTTTT.

This clone was observed a single time. V is TRBV18 and J is TRBJ2-3; 7 bases match TRBD1. Germline V gives CDR1 KGHSH, CDR2 LQKENI. The CDR3 length is 14 residues. J gave up 3 bases and V 3 bases, and 3 bases lay outside the gene matches. The CDR3 loop reads CASSPSTGTDTQYF. The CDR3 DNA follows: TGTGCCAGCTCACCGTCGACAGGGACAGATACGCAGTATTTT.

V and J are TRBV6-5 and TRBJ1-6; 9 nucleotides align to TRBD1. V dropped 2 bases and J dropped 10; count of bases not matched to a gene: 6. The CDR3 totals 15 residues. Germline assignment: CDR1 MNHEY and CDR2 SVGAGI. The CDR3 DNA sequence: TGTGCCAGCAGTTACACAATACAGGGGGCCTCACCCCTCCACTTT. Its translation is CASSYTIQGASPLHF.

The chain joins TRBV19 to TRBJ2-5; 9 positions agree with TRBD2. The CDR3 totals 14 residues. The junction had 6 bases not matched to a gene; V was cut back by 7 bases and J by 3 bases. Germline CDR1 is LNHDA and CDR2 is SQIVND (reference sequence). The CDR3 nucleotides are TGTGCCAGTAAGGACCGCGGGAGGGAAGAGACCCAGTACTTC. Translated: CASKDRGREETQYF.

V is TRBV27 and J is TRBJ2-7; TRBD2 matches 9 bases. The V and J ends lost 0 bases and 4 bases, in that order; junction bases with no gene match: 4. This CDR3 spans 15 amino acids. Germline-derived CDR1 and CDR2 are MNHEY and SMNVEV (reference sequence). This chain's CDR3 is CASSLSSGSYYEQYF. The CDR3 region has the DNA TGTGCCAGCAGTTTATCTAGCGGGAGTTATTACGAGCAGTACTTC.

The chain recombines TRBV7-6 with TRBJ1-1; D is uncertain. V was shortened by 0 bases and J by 0 bases, with 8 bases between the two germline ends. Germline lookup yields CDR1 SGHVS and CDR2 FNYEAQ. This CDR3 is 15 amino acids long. This CDR3 reads CASSLATGVNTEAFF. The CDR3 nucleotides read TGTGCCAGCAGCTTAGCGACTGGGGTGAACACTGAAGCTTTCTTT.

This clone was detected only a few times. The V call is TRBV29-1, the J call TRBJ2-7; D might be TRBD2 (5 bases). In germline, CDR1 is SQVTM, CDR2 ANQGSEA. This CDR3 has 11 residues. Trimming took 6 bases from V and 1 from J, leaving 7 bases between them. CDR3 DNA: TGCAGCGTAAGCGGTTCCTACGAGCAGTACTTC. As protein: CSVSGSYEQYF.

In its sample, this clone was seen a few times. The chain recombines TRBV6-2 or TRBV6-3 with TRBJ1-6, with no clear D. Trimming cost V 6 bases and J 2 bases, with 17 bases left between them. This CDR3 has 17 amino acids. CDR1 is MNHEY and CDR2 is SVGEGT in the germline V gene. CDR3 nucleotide sequence: TGTGCCAGCAGCGCGGGCCGCGGTGGCACCTATAATTCACCCCTCCACTTT. Protein sequence: CASSAGRGGTYNSPLHF.

V and J are TRBV5-6 and TRBJ2-7; 11 bases map to TRBD1. The CDR3 has 15 residues. V lost 1 base and J lost 4; bases outside the gene matches: 4. CDR1 is SGHDT, CDR2 YYEEEE, per germline. The CDR3 DNA is TGTGCCAGCAGCTTGTGGACAGGGGGCCCGTACGAGCAGTACTTC. This encodes CASSLWTGGPYEQYF.

The V gene is TRBV5-1, the J gene TRBJ2-4; 8 bases agree with TRBD1. The CDR3 length is 13 residues. Germline V gives CDR1 SGHRS, CDR2 YFSETQ. With V trimmed by 4 bases and J by 8 bases, 5 bases remained unmatched. The CDR3 DNA is TGCGCCAGCAGCGTCCCCAGGGGGCACATTCAGTACTTC. This sequence encodes CASSVPRGHIQYF. Looking up the rest from reference TRBV5-1 and TRBJ2-4 gives the full variable domain: KAGVTQTPRYLIKTRGQQVTLSCSPISGHRSVSWYQQTPGQGLQFLFEYFSETQRNKGNFPGRFSGRQFSNSRSEMNVSTLELGDSALYLCASSVPRGHIQYFGAGTRLSVL.

V gene TRBV6-5 combines with J gene TRBJ1-1, with D tentatively TRBD1 (5 bases). Germline V lookup: CDR1 MNHEY, CDR2 SVGAGI. The CDR3 runs 13 residues. V dropped 8 bases and J dropped 1 base, with 11 bases sitting between them. The CDR3 loop is CASSPGGNTEAFF. The CDR3 DNA reads as TGTGCCAGCTCTCCCGGGGGGAACACTGAAGCTTTCTTT.

The chain carries TRBV7-9 and TRBJ1-2; TRBD1 is a possible D gene (5 bases). Germline CDR1 is SEHNR and CDR2 is FQNEAQ (reference sequence). V was pared by 5 bases and J by 4 bases, with 11 bases between. This CDR3 contains 13 residues. The CDR3 region is CASSITGTYGYTF. DNA of the CDR3: TGTGCCAGCAGCATAACAGGAACCTATGGCTACACCTTC.

The chain links TRBV4-1 to TRBJ2-3; D remains unclear. This CDR3 has 14 amino acids. Germline CDR1 reads MGHRA; CDR2 reads YSYEKL. V lost 1 base to trimming and J lost 3 bases, with 8 bases between them. The DNA for the CDR3 is TGCGCCAGCAGCCAAGCTATTGGAACAGATACGCAGTATTTT. It translates to CASSQAIGTDTQYF.

The CDR3 DNA is TGTGCCAGCAGCCTTGGGACGGGGATGGGTGAAAAACTGTTTTTT. This codes for CASSLGTGMGEKLFF. The chain couples TRBV7-2 to TRBJ1-4; weak D call: TRBD1 (5 bases). CDR3 length: 15 amino acids. Germline-derived CDR1 and CDR2 are SGHTA and FQGNSA. The V end was cut by 5 bases, the J end by 7 bases, with 17 bases between.